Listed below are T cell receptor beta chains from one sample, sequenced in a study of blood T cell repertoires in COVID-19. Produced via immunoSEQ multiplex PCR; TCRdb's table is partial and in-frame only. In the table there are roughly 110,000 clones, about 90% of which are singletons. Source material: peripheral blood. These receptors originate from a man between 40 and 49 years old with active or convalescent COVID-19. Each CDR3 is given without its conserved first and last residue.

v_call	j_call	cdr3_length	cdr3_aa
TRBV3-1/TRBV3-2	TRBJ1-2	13	ASSPTDTGGYGYT
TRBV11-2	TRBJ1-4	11	ASSGGGAGKLF
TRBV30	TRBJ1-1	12	AWSYGTGNTEAF
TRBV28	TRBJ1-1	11	ASSLPGGTEAF
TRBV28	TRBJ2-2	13	ASSFIGGNTGELF
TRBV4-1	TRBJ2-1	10	ASSQTYGGLF
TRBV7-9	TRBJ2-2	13	ASSLALAGSGELF
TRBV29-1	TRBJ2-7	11	SVRTSGLYEQY
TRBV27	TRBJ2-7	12	ASSFSGPSYEQY
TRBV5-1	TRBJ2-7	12	ASSKGQGAREQY
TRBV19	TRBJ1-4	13	ASSLRDSANEKLF
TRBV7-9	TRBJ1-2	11	ASSLESGLGYT
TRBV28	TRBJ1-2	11	ASSGGQIYGYT
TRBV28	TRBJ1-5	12	ASSHQGALQPQH
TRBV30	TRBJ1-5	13	AWSVGEEGWQPQH
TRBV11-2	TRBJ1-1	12	ASSWRTANTEAF
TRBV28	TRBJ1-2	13	ASIPSSGGKYGYT
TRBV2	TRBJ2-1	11	ASAGTIYNEQF
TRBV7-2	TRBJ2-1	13	ASSSRPGGIDEQF
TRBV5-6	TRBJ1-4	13	ASSLGQGIIEKLF
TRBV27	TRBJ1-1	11	ASSSTWYTEAF
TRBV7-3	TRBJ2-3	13	ASSSRGGDTDTQY